One and the same sample provided the 15 T cell receptor beta chains below, sequenced in a study of blood T cells in healthy people across ages. The second PCR ran roughly 6 to 12 cycles with a sample-barcoded 5' primer and J-beta primers. TCRdb used MiXCR to reprocess the 5' RACE reads, holding one entry per CDR3 protein. The table lists about 1,800,000 distinct CDR3 sequences, 28% of them singletons, with roughly 8% in the top ten. The sequencing input was blood. These receptors were obtained from a woman in her 30s in good health.

This chain uses TRBV5-1 with TRBJ2-3, with 7 bases that match TRBD1. This CDR3 has 16 amino acids. With V trimmed by 3 bases and J by 1 base, 8 bases remained unmatched. CDR1 SGHRS and CDR2 YFSETQ come from the germline V gene. CDR3 nucleotides: TGCGCCAGCAGCTGGCCGACAGGGTCAGGCACAGATACGCAGTATTTT. It translates to CASSWPTGSGTDTQYF. The full variable domain, rest sourced from reference TRBV5-1 and TRBJ2-3, is KAGVTQTPRYLIKTRGQQVTLSCSPISGHRSVSWYQQTPGQGLQFLFEYFSETQRNKGNFPGRFSGRQFSNSRSEMNVSTLELGDSALYLCASSWPTGSGTDTQYFGPGTRLTVL.

The table lists this clonotype with many counts. The chain is built from TRBV10-2 and TRBJ2-7, with D unclear. Deletions cut 7 bases from V and 0 bases from J, with 13 bases between. The CDR3 length is 14 residues. Germline V gene lookup returns CDR1 WSHSY and CDR2 SAAADI. The CDR3 loop is CASIAPGSSYEQYF. DNA of the CDR3: TGCGCCAGCATTGCCCCGGGCAGCTCCTACGAGCAGTACTTC.

This clonotype showed up many times. The chain couples TRBV29-1 to TRBJ1-2; 7 nucleotides match TRBD1. Germline CDR1 reads SQVTM; CDR2 reads ANQGSEA. This CDR3 is built from 12 residues. With V trimmed by 7 bases and J by 5 bases, 7 bases remained unmatched. The CDR3 sequence is CSEEVQGYGYTF. CDR3 sequence (DNA): TGCAGCGAGGAGGTACAGGGGTATGGCTACACCTTC.

This clonotype has just a few counts. V is TRBV6-2 or TRBV6-3 and J is TRBJ1-5, with D possibly being TRBD1 (5 bases). Germline assignment: CDR1 MNHEY and CDR2 SVGEGT. Between the trimmed V and J ends, which lost 11 bases and 2 bases, there was a span of 22 bases. CDR3 length equals 16 residues. CDR3 nucleotides: TGTGCCGGTAGGGACTATTGGATGTTGGGCAATCAGCCCCAGCATTTT. Translated: CAGRDYWMLGNQPQHF.

This clonotype was seen at least ten times. This chain uses TRBV20-1 with TRBJ2-7; D may be TRBD1 (6 bases). The CDR3 sequence is 16 residues long. Germline values: CDR1 DFQATT, CDR2 SNEGSKA (reference sequence). Trimming removed 0 bases at V and 3 bases at J, with 18 bases between. For the CDR3, the DNA is TGCAGTGCTAGAGACCCTCGTGTGCAGGGGTTCTACGAGCAGTACTTC. It translates to CSARDPRVQGFYEQYF.

This clonotype has more than one count but fewer than ten. The genes are TRBV7-9 and TRBJ2-1; D possibly corresponds to TRBD1 (6 bases). The germline V and J ends were trimmed by 5 bases and 8 bases, with 19 bases remaining between them. This CDR3 spans 15 amino acids. Germline V gives CDR1 SEHNR, CDR2 FQNEAQ (reference sequence). As DNA, the CDR3 is TGTGCCAGCAGCCCGCCCTCGGACAGCAGCCATGAGCAGTTCTTC. Protein: CASSPPSDSSHEQFF. Full variable domain (rest looked up from reference TRBV7-9 and TRBJ2-1): DTGVSQNPRHKITKRGQNVTFRCDPISEHNRLYWYRQTLGQGPEFLTYFQNEAQLEKSRLLSDRFSAERPKGSFSTLEIQRTEQGDSAMYLCASSPPSDSSHEQFFGPGTRLTVL.

This clonotype was observed many times. V and J are TRBV29-1 and TRBJ2-3; TRBD1 aligns across 7 bases. The CDR3 extends over 14 amino acids. J gave up 0 bases and V 6 bases, and 6 bases lay outside the gene matches. Germline loops: CDR1 SQVTM, CDR2 ANQGSEA. CDR3 sequence reads: CSVQTGVSTDTQYF. CDR3 nucleotides: TGCAGCGTACAAACAGGGGTTAGCACAGATACGCAGTATTTT.

V and J are TRBV18 and TRBJ1-4, with D possibly being TRBD1 (5 bases). V was clipped by 6 bases and J by 4 bases, with 12 bases between them. The germline CDR1 and CDR2 sequences are KGHSH and LQKENI. CDR3 size: 14 residues. The CDR3 loop is CASSRGTGNEKLFF. DNA for the CDR3: TGTGCCAGCTCCCGCGGGACGGGTAATGAAAAACTGTTTTTT.

This clonotype was counted between two and nine times. The V and J genes are TRBV7-9 and TRBJ1-2, with TRBD1 matching over 8 bases. This CDR3 has 16 residues. Trimming at V came to 2 bases and at J to 9 bases, leaving 14 bases not matched to a gene. Germline CDR1 is SEHNR and CDR2 is FQNEAQ (reference sequence). DNA of the CDR3: TGTGCCAGCAGCTTATTCTCTGGCCAGGGGGCTTTCCGCTACACCTTC. It translates to CASSLFSGQGAFRYTF.

This clonotype was counted between two and nine times. V usage is TRBV20-1 and J usage is TRBJ1-5, with TRBD1 as a possible D gene (6 bases). Germline V CDR1 and CDR2: DFQATT, SNEGSKA (reference sequence). V was pared by 3 bases and J by 3 bases, with 12 bases between. This CDR3 region has 14 residues. The CDR3: CSARGASSNQPQHF. In DNA, the CDR3 is TGCAGTGCTAGGGGGGCGTCTTCCAATCAGCCCCAGCATTTT.

The chain combines TRBV14 with TRBJ1-1, with 9 nucleotides matching TRBD1. The trim removed 5 bases at V and 5 bases at J, leaving 12 bases unmatched. Germline CDR1 SGHDN, CDR2 FVKESK. The CDR3 covers 16 residues. The CDR3 bases are TGTGCCAGCAGCGAGCAGACAGGGGGGGGGAAAACTGAAGCTTTCTTT. This encodes CASSEQTGGGKTEAFF.

With regard to this clonotype: Given a much more abundant clone one base away, this may be a read error. The chain employs TRBV7-7 and TRBJ2-5; the D gene could be TRBD1 or TRBD2 (6 bases each). The V gene lost 4 bases and the J gene lost 1 base, with 13 bases spanning the gap. The CDR3 runs 15 residues. Per germline, CDR1 SSHAT and CDR2 FNYEAQ (reference sequence). The CDR3 DNA follows: TGTGCCAGCAGCTCTAACGGGGGCCCCCAAGAGACCCAGTACTTC. This gives the protein CASSSNGGPQETQYF.

The rearrangement links TRBV20-1 to TRBJ1-6, with D perhaps TRBD1 (5 bases). This CDR3 region has 16 residues. The V end lost 6 bases, the J end lost 4 bases, and 19 bases lay between the germline ends. In germline, CDR1 is DFQATT, CDR2 SNEGSKA (reference sequence). CDR3 sequence reads: CSAKLGAFGYNSPLHF. CDR3 DNA: TGCAGTGCCAAATTAGGGGCCTTCGGTTATAATTCACCCCTCCACTTT.

This rearrangement joins TRBV28 to TRBJ2-7, with 9 positions matching TRBD2. Per the germline V gene, CDR1 is MDHEN and CDR2 is SYDVKM. This CDR3 spans 14 amino acids. V shed 5 bases and J 2 bases; nucleotides not matched to a gene: 4. CDR3 nucleotides: TGTGCCAGCAGTACTAGCGGGTCTACCTACGAGCAGTACTTC. This translates into CASSTSGSTYEQYF. The full variable domain, its missing parts supplied by reference TRBV28 and TRBJ2-7, is DVKVTQSSRYLVKRTGEKVFLECVQDMDHENMFWYRQDPGLGLRLIYFSYDVKMKEKGDIPEGYSVSREKKERFSLILESASTNQTSMYLCASSTSGSTYEQYFGPGTRLTVT.

This clonotype was recorded a few times. The chain uses TRBV7-2 and TRBJ1-1, with unresolved D. V dropped 5 bases and J dropped 0 bases, with 10 bases sitting between them. The CDR3 covers 14 residues. The V gene's germline CDR1 is SGHTA and CDR2 FQGNSA. The CDR3 sequence is CASSPVVMNTEAFF. CDR3 coding DNA: TGTGCCAGCAGCCCCGTGGTAATGAACACTGAAGCTTTCTTT.